The TCR beta chain described here comes from a study of beta chain features in type 1 diabetes. Study-wide points: Within patients, naive, central memory and Treg TCRB repertoires seemed more similar than within healthy donors. VDJ junctions sequenced from type 1 diabetes patients showed fewer insertions and more deletions. Significant though moderate, a shortening of TCRB CDR3s appeared in all four CD4+ subsets of Type 1 diabetes patients. A definitive answer on HLA type influencing TCRB rearrangement was not reached here.

The whole isolated RNA underwent reverse transcription, so sequencing captured expressed TCRB transcripts. Sequencing used immunoSEQ multiplex PCR; TCRdb keeps in-frame clones, though not all of them. This sample has about 150,000 clones, with 10% to 15% found just once. The CDR3 is made up of 15 amino acids. The germline gives CDR1 MGHDK, CDR2 SYGVNS. J was trimmed by 5 bases and V by 4 bases; bases with no gene match: 8. Notes on this clone: Its antigen is not identified.

This sequence joins TRBV25-1 and TRBJ2-5; TRBD2 aligns across 9 bases. The receptor comes from a man between 18 and 35 years old with type 1 diabetes. Material for sequencing was central memory CD4+ T cells from blood. CDR3 sequence: CASSGPGLARETQYF. DNA for the CDR3: TGTGCCAGCAGTGGTCCGGGACTAGCTCGGGAGACCCAGTACTTC.